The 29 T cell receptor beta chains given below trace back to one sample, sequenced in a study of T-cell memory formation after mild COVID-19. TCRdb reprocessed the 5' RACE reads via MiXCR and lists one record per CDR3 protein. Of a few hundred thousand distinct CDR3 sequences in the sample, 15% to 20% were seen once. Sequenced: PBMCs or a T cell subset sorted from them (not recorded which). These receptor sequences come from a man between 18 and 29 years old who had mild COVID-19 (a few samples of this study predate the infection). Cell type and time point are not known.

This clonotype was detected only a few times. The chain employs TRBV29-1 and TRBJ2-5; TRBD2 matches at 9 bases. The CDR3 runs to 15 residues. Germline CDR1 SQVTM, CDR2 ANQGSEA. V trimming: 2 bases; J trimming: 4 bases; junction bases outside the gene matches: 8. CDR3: CSVEIAGESAETQYF. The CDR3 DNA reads TGCAGCGTTGAAATAGCGGGGGAGTCGGCAGAGACCCAGTACTTC.

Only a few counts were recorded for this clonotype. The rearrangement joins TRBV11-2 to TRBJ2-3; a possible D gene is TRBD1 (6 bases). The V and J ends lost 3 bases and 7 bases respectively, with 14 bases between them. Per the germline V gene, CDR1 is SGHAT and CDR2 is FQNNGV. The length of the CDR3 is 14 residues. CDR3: CASSFLPQGYTQYF. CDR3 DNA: TGTGCCAGCAGCTTCCTACCTCAGGGGTATACGCAGTATTTT.

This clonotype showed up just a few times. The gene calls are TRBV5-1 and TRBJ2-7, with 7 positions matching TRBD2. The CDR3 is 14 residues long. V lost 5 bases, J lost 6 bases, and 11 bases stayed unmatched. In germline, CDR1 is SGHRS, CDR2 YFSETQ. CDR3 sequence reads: CASSRGETESEQYV. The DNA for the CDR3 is TGCGCCAGCAGTCGGGGGGAGACAGAGTCCGAGCAGTACGTC.

The CDR3 loop is CASSSRWGELFF. DNA of the CDR3: TGTGCCAGCAGCTCGAGGTGGGGGGAGCTGTTTTTT. The rearrangement uses TRBV7-2 and TRBJ2-2; D unresolved. Germline-derived CDR1 and CDR2 are SGHTA and FQGNSA. This CDR3 spans 12 amino acids. Deletions cut 4 bases from V and 8 bases from J, with 8 bases between.

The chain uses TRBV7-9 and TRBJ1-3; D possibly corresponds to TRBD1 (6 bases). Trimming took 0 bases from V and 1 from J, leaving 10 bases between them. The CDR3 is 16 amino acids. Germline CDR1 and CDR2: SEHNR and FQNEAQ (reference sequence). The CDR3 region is CASSLAIQGSGNTIYF. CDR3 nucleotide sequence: TGTGCCAGCAGCTTAGCGATACAGGGTTCTGGAAACACCATATATTTT.

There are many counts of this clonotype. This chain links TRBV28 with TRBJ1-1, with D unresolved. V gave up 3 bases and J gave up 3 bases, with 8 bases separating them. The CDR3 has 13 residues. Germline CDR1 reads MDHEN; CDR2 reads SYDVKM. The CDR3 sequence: CASSLKQYTEAFF. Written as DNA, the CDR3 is TGTGCCAGCAGTTTGAAACAGTACACTGAAGCTTTCTTT. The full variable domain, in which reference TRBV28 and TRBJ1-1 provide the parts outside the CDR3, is DVKVTQSSRYLVKRTGEKVFLECVQDMDHENMFWYRQDPGLGLRLIYFSYDVKMKEKGDIPEGYSVSREKKERFSLILESASTNQTSMYLCASSLKQYTEAFFGQGTRLTVV.

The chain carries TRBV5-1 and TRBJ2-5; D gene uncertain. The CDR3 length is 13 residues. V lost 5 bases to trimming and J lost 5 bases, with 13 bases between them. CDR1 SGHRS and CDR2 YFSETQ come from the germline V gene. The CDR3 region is CASRTEPGETQYF. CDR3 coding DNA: TGCGCCAGCAGGACTGAGCCTGGCGAGACCCAGTACTTC.

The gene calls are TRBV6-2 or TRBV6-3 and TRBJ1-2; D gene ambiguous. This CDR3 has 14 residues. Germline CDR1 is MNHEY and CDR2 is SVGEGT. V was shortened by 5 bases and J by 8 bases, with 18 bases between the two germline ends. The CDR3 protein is CASSERTVRRGYTF. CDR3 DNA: TGTGCCAGCAGTGAACGGACCGTCCGGAGGGGCTACACCTTC.

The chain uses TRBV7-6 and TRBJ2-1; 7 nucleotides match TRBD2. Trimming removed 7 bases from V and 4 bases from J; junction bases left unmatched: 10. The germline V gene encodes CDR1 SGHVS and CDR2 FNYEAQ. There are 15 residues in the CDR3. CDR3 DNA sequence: TGTGCCAGCACCCCCGGCGGGGGTGAATACAATGAGCAGTTCTTC. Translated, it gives CASTPGGGEYNEQFF.

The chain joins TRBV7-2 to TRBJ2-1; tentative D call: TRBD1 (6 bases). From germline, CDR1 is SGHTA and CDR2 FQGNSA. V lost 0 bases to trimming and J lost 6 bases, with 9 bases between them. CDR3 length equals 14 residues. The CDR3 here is CASSLAVQGNEQFF. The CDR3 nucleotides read TGTGCCAGCAGCTTAGCGGTACAGGGCAATGAGCAGTTCTTC. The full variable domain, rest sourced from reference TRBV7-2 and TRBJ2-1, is GAGVSQSPSNKVTEKGKDVELRCDPISGHTALYWYRQSLGQGLEFLIYFQGNSAPDKSGLPSDRFSAERTGGSVSTLTIQRTQQEDSAVYLCASSLAVQGNEQFFGPGTRLTVL.

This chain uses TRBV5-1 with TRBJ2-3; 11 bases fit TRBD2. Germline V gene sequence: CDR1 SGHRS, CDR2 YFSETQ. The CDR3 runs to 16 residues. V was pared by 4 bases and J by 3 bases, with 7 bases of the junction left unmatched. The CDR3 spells CASSVTSGDGTDTQYF. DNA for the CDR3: TGCGCCAGCAGCGTGACTAGCGGGGACGGGACAGATACGCAGTATTTT.

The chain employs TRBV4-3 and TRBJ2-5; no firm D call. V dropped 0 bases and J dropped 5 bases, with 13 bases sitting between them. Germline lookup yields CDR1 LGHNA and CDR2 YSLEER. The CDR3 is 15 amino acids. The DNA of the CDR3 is TGCGCCAGCAGCCAAGAACTACAGATCCGGGAGACCCAGTACTTC. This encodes CASSQELQIRETQYF.

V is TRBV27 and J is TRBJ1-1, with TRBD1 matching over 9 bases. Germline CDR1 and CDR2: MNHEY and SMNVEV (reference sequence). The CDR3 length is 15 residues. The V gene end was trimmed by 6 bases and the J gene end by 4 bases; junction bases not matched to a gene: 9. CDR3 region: CASSHRTGAGTEAFF. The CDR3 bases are TGTGCCAGCAGCCATAGGACAGGGGCGGGCACTGAAGCTTTCTTT.

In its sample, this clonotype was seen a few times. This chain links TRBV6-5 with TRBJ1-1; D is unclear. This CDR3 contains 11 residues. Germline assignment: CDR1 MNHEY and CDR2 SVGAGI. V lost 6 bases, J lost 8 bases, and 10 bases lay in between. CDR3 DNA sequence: TGTGCCAGCAGCCGCCGGAGGGAAGCTTTCTTT. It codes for CASSRRREAFF.

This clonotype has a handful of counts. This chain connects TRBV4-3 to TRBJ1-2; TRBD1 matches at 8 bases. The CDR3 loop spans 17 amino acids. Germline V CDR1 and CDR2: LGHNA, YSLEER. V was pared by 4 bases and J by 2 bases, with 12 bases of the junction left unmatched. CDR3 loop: CASSPRRFRGPNYGYTF. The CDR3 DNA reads TGCGCCAGCAGCCCCCGACGGTTCAGGGGGCCGAACTATGGCTACACCTTC.

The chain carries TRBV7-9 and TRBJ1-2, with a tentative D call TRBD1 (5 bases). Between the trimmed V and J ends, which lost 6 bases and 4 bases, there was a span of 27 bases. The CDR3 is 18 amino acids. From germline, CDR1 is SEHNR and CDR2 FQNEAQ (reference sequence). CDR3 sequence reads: CASSSIKIRVGVSYGYTF. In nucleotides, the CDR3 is TGTGCCAGCAGTTCAATAAAAATCAGGGTCGGAGTGAGCTATGGCTACACCTTC.

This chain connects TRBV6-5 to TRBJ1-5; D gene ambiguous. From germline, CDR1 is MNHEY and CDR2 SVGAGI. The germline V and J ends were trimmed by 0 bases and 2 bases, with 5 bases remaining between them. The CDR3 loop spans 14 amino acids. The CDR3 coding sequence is TGTGCCAGCAGTTACTCAATGGGCAATCAGCCCCAGCATTTT. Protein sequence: CASSYSMGNQPQHF.

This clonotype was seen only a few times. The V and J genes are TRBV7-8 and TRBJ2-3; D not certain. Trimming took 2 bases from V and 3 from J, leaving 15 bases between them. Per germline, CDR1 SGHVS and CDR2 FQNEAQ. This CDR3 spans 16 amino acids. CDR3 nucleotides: TGTGCCAGCAGCTTAAGGCCTACGGTGGGGACAGATACGCAGTATTTT. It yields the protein CASSLRPTVGTDTQYF.

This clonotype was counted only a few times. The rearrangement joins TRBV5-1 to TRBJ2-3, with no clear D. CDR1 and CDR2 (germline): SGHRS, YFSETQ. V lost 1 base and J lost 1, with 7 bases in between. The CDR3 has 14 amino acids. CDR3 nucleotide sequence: TGCGCCAGCAGCTTGCCGCAGGGCACAGATACGCAGTATTTT. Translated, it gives CASSLPQGTDTQYF.

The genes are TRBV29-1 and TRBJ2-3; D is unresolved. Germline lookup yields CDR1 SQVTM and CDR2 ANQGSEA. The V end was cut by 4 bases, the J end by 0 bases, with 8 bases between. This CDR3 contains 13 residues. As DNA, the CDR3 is TGCAGCGTTGCCCCCGAGAGCACAGATACGCAGTATTTT. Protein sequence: CSVAPESTDTQYF.

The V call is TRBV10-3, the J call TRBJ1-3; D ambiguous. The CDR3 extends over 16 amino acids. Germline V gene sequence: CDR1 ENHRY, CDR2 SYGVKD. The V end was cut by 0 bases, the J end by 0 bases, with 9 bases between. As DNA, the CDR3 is TGTGCCATCAGTGAGTCACATCCTAGCTCTGGAAACACCATATATTTT. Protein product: CAISESHPSSGNTIYF.

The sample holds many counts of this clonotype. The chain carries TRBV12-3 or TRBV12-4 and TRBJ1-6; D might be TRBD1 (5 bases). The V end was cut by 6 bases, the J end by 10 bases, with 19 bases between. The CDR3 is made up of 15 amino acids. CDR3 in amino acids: CASSLRDPRDSPLHF. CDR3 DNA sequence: TGTGCCAGCAGCCTTCGGGACCCTAGGGACTCACCCCTCCACTTT.

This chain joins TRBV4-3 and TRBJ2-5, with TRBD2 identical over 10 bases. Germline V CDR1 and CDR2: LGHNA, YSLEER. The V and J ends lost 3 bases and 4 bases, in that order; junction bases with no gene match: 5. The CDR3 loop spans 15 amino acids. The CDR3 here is CASSHLAGAPETQYF. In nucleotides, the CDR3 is TGCGCCAGCAGCCACCTAGCGGGGGCCCCAGAGACCCAGTACTTC.

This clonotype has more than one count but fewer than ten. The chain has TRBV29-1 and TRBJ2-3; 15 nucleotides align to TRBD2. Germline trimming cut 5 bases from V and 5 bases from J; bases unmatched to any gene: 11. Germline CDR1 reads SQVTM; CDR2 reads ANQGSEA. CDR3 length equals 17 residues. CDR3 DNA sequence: TGCAGCGTTCCGGCTGGACTAGCGGGGGGGCTCGGAGATACGCAGTATTTT. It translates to CSVPAGLAGGLGDTQYF.

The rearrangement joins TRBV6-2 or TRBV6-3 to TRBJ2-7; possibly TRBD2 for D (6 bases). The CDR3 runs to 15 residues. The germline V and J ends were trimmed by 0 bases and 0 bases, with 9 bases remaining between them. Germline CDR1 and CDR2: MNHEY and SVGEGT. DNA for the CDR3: TGTGCCAGCAGTTACTCCGGGACTTACTCCTACGAGCAGTACGTC. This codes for CASSYSGTYSYEQYV.

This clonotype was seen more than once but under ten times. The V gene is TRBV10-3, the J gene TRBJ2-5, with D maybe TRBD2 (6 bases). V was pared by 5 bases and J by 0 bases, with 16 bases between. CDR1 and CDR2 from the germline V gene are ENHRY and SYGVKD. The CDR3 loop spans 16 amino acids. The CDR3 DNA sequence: TGTGCCATCAGTAGGACCGGGAGCGGAGACCAAGAGACCCAGTACTTC. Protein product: CAISRTGSGDQETQYF.

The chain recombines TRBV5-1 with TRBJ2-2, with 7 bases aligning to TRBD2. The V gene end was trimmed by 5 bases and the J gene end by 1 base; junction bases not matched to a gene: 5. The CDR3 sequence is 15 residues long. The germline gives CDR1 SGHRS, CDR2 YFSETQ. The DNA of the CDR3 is TGCGCCAGCAGTGGGGGGGATTTGAACACCGGGGAGCTGTTTTTT. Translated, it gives CASSGGDLNTGELFF. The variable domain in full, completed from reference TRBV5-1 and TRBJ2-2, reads KAGVTQTPRYLIKTRGQQVTLSCSPISGHRSVSWYQQTPGQGLQFLFEYFSETQRNKGNFPGRFSGRQFSNSRSEMNVSTLELGDSALYLCASSGGDLNTGELFFGEGSRLTVL.

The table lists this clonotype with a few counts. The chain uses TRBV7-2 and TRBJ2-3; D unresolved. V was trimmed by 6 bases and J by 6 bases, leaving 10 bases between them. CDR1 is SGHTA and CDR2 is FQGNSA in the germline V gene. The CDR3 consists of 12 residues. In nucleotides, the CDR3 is TGTGCCAGCAGGAGGCAGGAGGATACGCAGTATTTT. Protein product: CASRRQEDTQYF.

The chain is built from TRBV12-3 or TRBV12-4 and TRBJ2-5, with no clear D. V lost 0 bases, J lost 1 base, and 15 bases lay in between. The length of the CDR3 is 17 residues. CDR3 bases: TGTGCCAGCAGTTTAGCGAGGATAGGAATCCCCCAAGAGACCCAGTACTTC. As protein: CASSLARIGIPQETQYF.